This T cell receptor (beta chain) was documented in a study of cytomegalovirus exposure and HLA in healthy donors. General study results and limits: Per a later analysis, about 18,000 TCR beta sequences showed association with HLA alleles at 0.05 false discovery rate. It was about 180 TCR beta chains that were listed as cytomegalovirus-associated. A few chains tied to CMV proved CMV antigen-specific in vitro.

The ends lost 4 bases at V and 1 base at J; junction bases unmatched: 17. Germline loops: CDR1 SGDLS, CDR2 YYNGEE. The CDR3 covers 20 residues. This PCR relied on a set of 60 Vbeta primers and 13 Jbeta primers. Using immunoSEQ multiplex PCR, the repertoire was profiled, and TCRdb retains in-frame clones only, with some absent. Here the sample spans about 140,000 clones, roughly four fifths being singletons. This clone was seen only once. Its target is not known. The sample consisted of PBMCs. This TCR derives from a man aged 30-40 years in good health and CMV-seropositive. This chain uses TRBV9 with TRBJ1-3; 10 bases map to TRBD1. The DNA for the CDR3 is TGTGCCAGCAGCCCATGGGACAGGGGATTTATTCCCCTATCTGGAAACACCATATATTTT. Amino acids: CASSPWDRGFIPLSGNTIYF.